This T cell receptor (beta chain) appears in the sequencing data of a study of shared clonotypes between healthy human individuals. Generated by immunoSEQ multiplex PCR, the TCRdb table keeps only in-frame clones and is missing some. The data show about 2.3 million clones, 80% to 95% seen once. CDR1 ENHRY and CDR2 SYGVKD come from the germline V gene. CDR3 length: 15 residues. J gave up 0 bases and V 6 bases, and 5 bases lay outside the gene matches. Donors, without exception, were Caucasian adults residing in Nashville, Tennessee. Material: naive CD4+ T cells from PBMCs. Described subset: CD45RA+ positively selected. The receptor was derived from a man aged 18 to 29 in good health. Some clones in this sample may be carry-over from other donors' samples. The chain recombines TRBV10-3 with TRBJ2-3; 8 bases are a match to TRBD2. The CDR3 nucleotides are TGTGCCATCAGCAGCGGGGGTACTAGCACAGATACGCAGTATTTT. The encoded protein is CAISSGGTSTDTQYF.